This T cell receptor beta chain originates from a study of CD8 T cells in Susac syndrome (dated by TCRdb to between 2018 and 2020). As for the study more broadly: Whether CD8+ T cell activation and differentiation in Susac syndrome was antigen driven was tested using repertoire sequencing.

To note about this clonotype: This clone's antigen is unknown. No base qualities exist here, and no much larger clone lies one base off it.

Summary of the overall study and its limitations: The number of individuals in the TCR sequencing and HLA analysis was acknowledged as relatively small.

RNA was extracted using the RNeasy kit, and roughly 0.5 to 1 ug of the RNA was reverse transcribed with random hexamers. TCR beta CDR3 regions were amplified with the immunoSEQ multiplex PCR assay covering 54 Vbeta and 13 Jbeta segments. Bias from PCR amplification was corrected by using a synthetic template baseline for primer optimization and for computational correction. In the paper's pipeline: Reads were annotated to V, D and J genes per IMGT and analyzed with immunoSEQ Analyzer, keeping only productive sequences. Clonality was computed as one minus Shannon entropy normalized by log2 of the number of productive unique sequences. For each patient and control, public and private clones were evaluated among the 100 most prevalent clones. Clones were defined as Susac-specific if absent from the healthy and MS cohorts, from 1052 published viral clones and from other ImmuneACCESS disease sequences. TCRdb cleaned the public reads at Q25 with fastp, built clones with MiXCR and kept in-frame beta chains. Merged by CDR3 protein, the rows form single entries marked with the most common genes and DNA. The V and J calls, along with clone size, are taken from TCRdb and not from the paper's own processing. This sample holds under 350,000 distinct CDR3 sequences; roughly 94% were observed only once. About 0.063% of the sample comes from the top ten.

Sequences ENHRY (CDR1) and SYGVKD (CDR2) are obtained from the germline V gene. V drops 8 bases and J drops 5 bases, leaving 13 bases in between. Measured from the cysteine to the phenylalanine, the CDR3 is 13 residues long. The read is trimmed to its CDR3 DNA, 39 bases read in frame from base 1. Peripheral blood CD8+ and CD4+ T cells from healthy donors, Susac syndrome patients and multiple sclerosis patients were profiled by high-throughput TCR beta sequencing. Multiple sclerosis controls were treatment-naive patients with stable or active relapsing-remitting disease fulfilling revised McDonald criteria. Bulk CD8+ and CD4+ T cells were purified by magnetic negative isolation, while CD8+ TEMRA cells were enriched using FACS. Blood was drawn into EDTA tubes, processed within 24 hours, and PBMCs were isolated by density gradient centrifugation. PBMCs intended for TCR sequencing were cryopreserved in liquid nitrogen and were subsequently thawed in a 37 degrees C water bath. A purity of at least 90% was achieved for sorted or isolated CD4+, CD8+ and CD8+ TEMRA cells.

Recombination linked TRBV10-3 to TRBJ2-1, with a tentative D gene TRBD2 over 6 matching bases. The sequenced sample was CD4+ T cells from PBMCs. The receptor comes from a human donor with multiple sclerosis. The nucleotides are TGTGCCATCGGGCGGGAATTGGACAATGAGCAGTTCTTC. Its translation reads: CAIGRELDNEQFF.